This is a list of T cell receptor beta chains from one sample in a study of identical twins. TCRdb processed the 5' RACE reads anew with MiXCR; each CDR3 protein has one entry. Found here are 450,000 or so distinct CDR3 sequences, 24% of them singletons; the top ten hold around 3%. These same data were also listed under a study on T cells expressing NK-cell markers.

The sequencing input was CD4+ T cells sorted from blood. These receptors all stem from a woman aged 18 to 35 in good health. Both conserved end residues are part of each CDR3. Fields, in order: CDR3 protein, CDR3 DNA, D gene, J gene, V gene, clone size. A D gene is named only where the DNA matches it firmly. Some rows have no size entry. The others give once, few or many, or a class for an expanded clone.

CDR3: CASSLSGRAYEQFF
DNA: TGTGCCAGCAGTTTGAGCGGGAGGGCCTATGAGCAGTTCTTC
D: TRBD2
J: TRBJ2-1
V: TRBV12-3/TRBV12-4
size: few

CDR3: CASSLRGGNEAFF
DNA: TGTGCCAGCAGTTTAAGAGGGGGGAATGAAGCTTTCTTT
D: .
J: TRBJ1-1
V: TRBV12-3/TRBV12-4
size: few

CDR3: CASSFQGSSSPLHF
DNA: TGTGCCAGCAGCTTCCAGGGGTCCAGTTCACCCCTCCACTTT
D: .
J: TRBJ1-6
V: TRBV7-3
size: few

CDR3: CASSQRQDYAYEQYF
DNA: TGCGCCAGCAGCCAACGACAGGACTATGCCTACGAGCAGTACTTC
D: .
J: TRBJ2-7
V: TRBV4-3
size: few

CDR3: CASSSASTGDRWNEAFF
DNA: TGTGCCAGCAGTTCCGCCTCGACAGGGGATCGATGGAATGAAGCTTTCTTT
D: TRBD1
J: TRBJ1-1
V: TRBV12-3/TRBV12-4
size: .

CDR3: CATLADYQETQYF
DNA: TGTGCCACTCTAGCGGACTACCAAGAGACCCAGTACTTC
D: TRBD2
J: TRBJ2-5
V: TRBV10-3
size: few

CDR3: CAWSVLPGSNQPQHF
DNA: TGTGCCTGGAGTGTACTCCCAGGGAGCAATCAGCCCCAGCATTTT
D: .
J: TRBJ1-5
V: TRBV30
size: .

CDR3: CASRPTGTGPEQYF
DNA: TGTGCCAGCAGGCCGACCGGGACAGGGCCCGAGCAGTACTTC
D: TRBD1
J: TRBJ2-7
V: TRBV12-3/TRBV12-4
size: .

CDR3: CASSWGPQDYGYTF
DNA: TGCGCCAGCAGCTGGGGGCCACAGGACTATGGCTACACCTTC
D: .
J: TRBJ1-2
V: TRBV5-1
size: .

CDR3: CASSPPLSVGVGYTF
DNA: TGTGCCAGCTCACCACCCCTTTCTGTTGGAGTTGGCTACACCTTC
D: .
J: TRBJ1-2
V: TRBV18
size: few

CDR3: CASSWNPTGGAGEQYF
DNA: TGCGCCAGCAGCTGGAACCCGACAGGGGGCGCAGGCGAGCAGTACTTC
D: TRBD1
J: TRBJ2-7
V: TRBV5-1
size: few

CDR3: CASSSDRVDEQYF
DNA: TGTGCCAGCAGTTCCGACAGGGTTGACGAGCAGTACTTC
D: TRBD1
J: TRBJ2-7
V: TRBV12-3/TRBV12-4
size: few

CDR3: CASSLEAFGDTQYF
DNA: TGTGCCAGCAGCTTAGAGGCGTTCGGAGATACGCAGTATTTT
D: .
J: TRBJ2-3
V: TRBV11-2
size: .

CDR3: CSAYWAEDHEQYF
DNA: TGCAGTGCTTACTGGGCGGAGGACCACGAGCAGTACTTC
D: .
J: TRBJ2-7
V: TRBV20-1
size: few

CDR3: CASSKGLAGASNEQFF
DNA: TGCGCCAGCAGCAAAGGACTAGCGGGAGCCTCCAATGAGCAGTTCTTC
D: TRBD2
J: TRBJ2-1
V: TRBV5-1
size: .

CDR3: CASNPQGARTEAFF
DNA: TGTGCCAGCAACCCCCAGGGGGCGCGGACTGAAGCTTTCTTT
D: TRBD1
J: TRBJ1-1
V: TRBV12-3/TRBV12-4
size: few

CDR3: CASSTTGSPGYTF
DNA: TGTGCCAGCAGCACTACAGGGTCGCCTGGCTACACCTTC
D: .
J: TRBJ1-2
V: TRBV7-6
size: .

CDR3: CASNMRHRAGDPYEQYF
DNA: TGTGCCAGCAATATGAGACACCGAGCGGGAGACCCCTACGAGCAGTACTTC
D: TRBD2
J: TRBJ2-7
V: TRBV6-1
size: few

CDR3: CARGDTQYF
DNA: TGTGCCAGAGGTGATACGCAGTATTTT
D: .
J: TRBJ2-3
V: TRBV2
size: few

CDR3: CASSFGGRSSYNEQFF
DNA: TGTGCCAGCAGCTTTGGGGGCAGGAGCTCCTACAATGAGCAGTTCTTC
D: .
J: TRBJ2-1
V: TRBV5-6
size: .

CDR3: CASSLARQGSSYEQYF
DNA: TGCGCCAGCAGCTTGGCCCGACAGGGCTCTTCCTACGAGCAGTACTTC
D: TRBD1
J: TRBJ2-7
V: TRBV5-1
size: few

CDR3: CSARTGPGYTF
DNA: TGCAGTGCTCGGACAGGGCCTGGCTACACCTTC
D: TRBD1
J: TRBJ1-2
V: TRBV20-1
size: .

CDR3: CASSLLVGTNTGELFF
DNA: TGTGCCAGCAGTTTACTTGTAGGGACGAACACCGGGGAGCTGTTTTTT
D: .
J: TRBJ2-2
V: TRBV12-3/TRBV12-4
size: many

CDR3: CASSQDPSAGGETQYF
DNA: TGTGCCAGCAGCCAAGATCCCTCGGCGGGGGGTGAGACCCAGTACTTC
D: TRBD2
J: TRBJ2-5
V: TRBV3-1
size: .

CDR3: CASSLGDRRGTEAFF
DNA: TGCGCCAGCAGCTTGGGGGACAGGCGTGGCACTGAAGCTTTCTTT
D: TRBD1
J: TRBJ1-1
V: TRBV5-1
size: .

CDR3: CASSFNLRGTTYEQYF
DNA: TGCGCCAGCAGCTTCAACTTAAGAGGGACTACCTACGAGCAGTACTTC
D: TRBD2
J: TRBJ2-7
V: TRBV5-1
size: .

CDR3: CSVYRGTGYGYTF
DNA: TGCAGTGTTTACAGGGGGACGGGCTATGGCTACACCTTC
D: TRBD1
J: TRBJ1-2
V: TRBV20-1
size: .

CDR3: CASSFGPKDILSNEQFF
DNA: TGTGCCAGCAGCTTTGGGCCAAAGGATATTTTGAGCAATGAGCAGTTCTTC
D: .
J: TRBJ2-1
V: TRBV7-2
size: once

CDR3: CASSSWDSNQPQHF
DNA: TGTGCCAGCAGTTCGTGGGATAGCAATCAGCCCCAGCATTTT
D: .
J: TRBJ1-5
V: TRBV7-9
size: few

CDR3: CASSPQGVQPQHF
DNA: TGTGCCAGCAGCCCACAGGGGGTTCAGCCCCAGCATTTT
D: TRBD1
J: TRBJ1-5
V: TRBV7-9
size: few

CDR3: CASSSISTGLNYGYTF
DNA: TGTGCCAGCAGCTCGATCTCGACAGGGCTAAACTATGGCTACACCTTC
D: TRBD1
J: TRBJ1-2
V: TRBV7-9
size: .

CDR3: CASKGQGASGELFF
DNA: TGCGCCAGCAAAGGACAGGGGGCGTCCGGGGAGCTGTTTTTT
D: TRBD1
J: TRBJ2-2
V: TRBV5-1
size: .

CDR3: CASSARAVLSYEQYF
DNA: TGTGCCAGTAGTGCCCGGGCCGTTCTGTCCTACGAGCAGTACTTC
D: .
J: TRBJ2-7
V: TRBV19
size: .

CDR3: CSAPTASGSRGRNEQFF
DNA: TGCAGTGCTCCCACCGCTAGCGGGAGTCGGGGCAGAAATGAGCAGTTCTTC
D: TRBD2
J: TRBJ2-1
V: TRBV20-1
size: .

CDR3: CASSFLAGGLQFF
DNA: TGTGCCAGCAGCTTTCTAGCGGGCGGTCTTCAGTTCTTC
D: TRBD2
J: TRBJ2-1
V: TRBV7-2
size: .

CDR3: CASSSGTGIYF
DNA: TGTGCCAGCAGTTCAGGGACAGGGATATACTTC
D: TRBD1
J: TRBJ2-7
V: TRBV6-5
size: .